This T cell receptor (beta chain) is from a study of blood T cell repertoires in COVID-19. Repertoires were generated with immunoSEQ multiplex PCR, while TCRdb's copy carries only in-frame clones and drops some. The sample consists of around 270,000 clones, about 80% of them appearing once. The sample was peripheral blood. The source of this sequence is a person aged 65-85 years with COVID-19, enrolled during active disease.

DNA of the CDR3: TGTGCCAGCAGCCCCCGGACAGTGGCTAATGAAAAACTGTTTTTT. Protein: CASSPRTVANEKLFF. The genes are TRBV7-2 and TRBJ1-4, with D possibly TRBD1 on 6 matching bases. Deletions cut 5 bases from V and 3 bases from J, with 13 bases between. The CDR3 consists of 15 residues. Per the germline V gene, CDR1 is SGHTA and CDR2 is FQGNSA. Together with reference TRBV7-2 and TRBJ1-4, the CDR3 gives the full variable domain: GAGVSQSPSNKVTEKGKDVELRCDPISGHTALYWYRQSLGQGLEFLIYFQGNSAPDKSGLPSDRFSAERTGGSVSTLTIQRTQQEDSAVYLCASSPRTVANEKLFFGSGTQLSVL.